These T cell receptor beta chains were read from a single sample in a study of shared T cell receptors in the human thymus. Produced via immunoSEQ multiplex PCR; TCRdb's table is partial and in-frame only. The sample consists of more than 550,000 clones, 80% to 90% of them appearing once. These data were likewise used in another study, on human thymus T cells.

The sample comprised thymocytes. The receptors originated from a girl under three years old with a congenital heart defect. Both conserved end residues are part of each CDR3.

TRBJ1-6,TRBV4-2,CASSQGGLRISPLHF
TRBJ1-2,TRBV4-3,CASSQLSRGYGYGYTF
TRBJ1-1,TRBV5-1,CASSLTVMNTEAFF
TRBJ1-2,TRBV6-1,CASTRWHRDPYGYTF
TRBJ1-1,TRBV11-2,CASSLEGVGNTEAFF
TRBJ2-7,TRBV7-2,CASSLGDRGHDEQYF
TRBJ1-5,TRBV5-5,CASSLDVGGGNQPQHF
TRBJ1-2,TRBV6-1,CASSEAHWVTGYYGYTF
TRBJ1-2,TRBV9,CASSARRNGEGIHGYTF
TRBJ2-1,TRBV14,CASSPQRAGSSYNEQFF
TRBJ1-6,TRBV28,CASSTGASPLHF
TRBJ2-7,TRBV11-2,CASSLMFGVRGGRYEQYF
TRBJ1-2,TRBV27,CASSLGRGGGSPTRYTF
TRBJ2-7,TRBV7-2,CASSPTSGGDYEQYF
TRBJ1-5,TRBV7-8,CASSPQTRGNQPQHF
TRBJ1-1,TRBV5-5,CASSSRTKEAFF
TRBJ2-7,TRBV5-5,CASSIPIGEFYYEQYF
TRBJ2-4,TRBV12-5,CASGLSPPTSEGFLAKNIQYF
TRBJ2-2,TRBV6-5,CASRFAGELFF
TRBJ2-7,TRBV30,CAWSVYQRRPLTPFRTYEQYF
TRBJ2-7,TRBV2,CASSSTSGRYEQYF
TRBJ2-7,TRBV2,CASSGTDRISYEQYF
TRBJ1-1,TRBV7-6,CASSPYPGSEAFF
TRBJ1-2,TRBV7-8,CASSIGDRANYGYTF
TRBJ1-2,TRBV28,CASSLTPDRGPYGYTF
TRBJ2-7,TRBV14,CASSQDVARAYEQYF
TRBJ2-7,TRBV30,CAWGDSAGHEQYF
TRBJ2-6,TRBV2,CASSDRVSGANVLTF